This entry is about one TCR beta chain. In this sample, this clonotype turned up a few times. The antigen it recognizes is unknown. No base-level quality is on record; no much larger clone is a single base apart. This entry comes from a study of naive and memory T cell subsets (dated by TCRdb to about 2017). With regard to the full study: An open-source, UMI-based TCR alpha and beta sequencing pipeline was applied to sorted naive and memory peripheral blood T cell subsets. The results of the functional CMV T cell responses matched the IgG serology results in every case. RNA was DNase-treated and reverse transcribed with TCR constant-region primers, mostly using SuperScript III. What the research found in general, with its limitations: In both CD4 and CD8 cells, the Gini index increased while Shannon and inverse Simpson diversity decreased from naive through CM, EM and EMRA. RNA-based TCR counts may be affected by expression changes linked to T cell activation and differentiation. Once error correction was done, more than 90% of naive TCR sequences showed up just once, which made the naive abundance distributions much steeper than those of the memory subsets. Clonotypes were defined as single alpha or beta chain sequences, not paired alpha/beta receptors. The abundance of TCRs followed a power law with an exponent that differed between naive and memory subsets yet stayed consistent across the three individuals. The repertoire findings for the naive and memory subsets could not be validated, as no ground truth was available.

From the second PCR step onward, the TCR alpha chain libraries and the TCR beta chain libraries were amplified separately. CMV status of each donor was established by measuring IFNgamma production from CD4+ T cells after fresh PBMCs were stimulated overnight with CMV viral lysate. CD4 T cells were positively selected with Miltenyi beads, followed by positive selection of CD8 T cells from the CD4-negative fraction. Cells were stained for CD3, CD4, CD8, CD45RA, CD27 and a live/dead dye and were sorted on a BD Aria II into four subsets based on CD45RA and CD27. A few healthy volunteers provided blood, and the blood of each volunteer was split into CD4 and CD8 T cells and then into four differentiation subsets. Roughly 0.12 L of peripheral blood was taken from each donor, and PBMC were separated by density-gradient centrifugation on Ficoll-Paque PLUS. Sorted cells were lysed in RLT buffer, and RNA was extracted with a Qiagen RNeasy kit and stored at -80°C.

The library came from UMI-ligation and nested PCR. The beta constant-region primer was an equimolar mix of two oligonucleotides covering both TRBC1 and TRBC2. A single-stranded oligonucleotide containing the SP2 primer and a 12-nucleotide UMI was joined to the 3' end of the cDNA by T4 RNA ligase 1. The ligated cDNA went through four rounds of PCR with nested alpha and beta constant-region primers together with the SP2 primer. Incubation of the ligation reaction was carried out at 16 degrees C for about 18-25 hours. To avoid over-amplification, PCR2 was usually performed as a SYBR Green qPCR and halted once a predetermined threshold was reached. All purifications after the first were performed with Agencourt AMPure XP magnetic beads. Libraries were quantified by Qubit and checked on a TapeStation, with a main peak expected near 650 bp. Pooled libraries were sequenced on an Illumina MiSeq using v2 2x251 paired-end kits, and typically roughly 1-2.2 million reads were obtained per sample. Libraries were pooled at approximately 3.6 nM per sample, and roughly 4.5-7.5% PhiX was added to improve cluster recognition. The study's processing was this. V and J genes were assigned to Demultiplexor-processed FASTQ reads by Decombinator through tag matching, with a single base-pair mismatch being allowed. UMIs were used by Collapsinator to correct both sequencing errors and frequency errors arising from PCR heterogeneity. TCRs were translated and CDR3s were extracted from the conserved cysteine to the FGXG phenylalanine by CDR3Translator, with non-productive sequences being flagged. Repertoires were subsampled to equal numbers of UMI-defined TCRs before Gini, Shannon entropy and inverse Simpson indices were calculated. Power-law fits to clonotype abundance distributions were performed by maximum likelihood within the linear range. On one naive CD8 sample, the pipeline and MIGEC gave similar UMI counts, unique TCR numbers and clonal distributions. A set of 7,322 CMV-associated CDR3 sequences, compiled from VDJdb and a published dataset, was used to search the repertoires. TCRdb trimmed the raw reads at Q25, called clones with MiXCR and kept productive beta chains. Rows matching on CDR3 protein sequence are summarized as one entry with the most common DNA and genes. In this record, the V and J calls reflect TCRdb's handling and not the investigators' own analysis. For this sample there are about 90,000 distinct CDR3 sequences; approximately 6.5% appear just once. Of the sample, over 1.5% falls within the top ten clones.

The sequence was collected from a human donor in good health. The sample taken for sequencing was central memory CD4+ T cells from blood. The cell subset or site label corresponds to: central memory, CD45RA- CD27+.

The sequenced DNA: TGCGCCAGCAGCCAAGATAGGATGGTTACGCAGTATTTT. Its coded protein is CASSQDRMVTQYF. This chain joins TRBV4-3 to TRBJ2-3; the D gene lacks a confident call. The germline V gene specifies LGHNA as CDR1 and YSLEER as CDR2. The CDR3 measures 13 amino acids from cysteine to phenylalanine. The sequence is cut down to CDR3 DNA, 39 bases in frame from base 1. The germline ends are 9 bases apart after V is trimmed by 0 bases and J by 8 bases.